A selection of T cell receptor beta chains follows, all from one sample in a study of human T cells and chemical hapten exposure. One entry per CDR3 protein results from TCRdb running MiXCR on the RACE reads. The sample records some 400,000 distinct CDR3 sequences, about 5.1% being singletons. The sample here was whole blood, taken in connection with sensitization to the hapten diphenylcyclopropenone (DPC). The receptors stem from a woman in her forties or fifties with alopecia areata. Some clones in this sample may be carry-over from other donors' samples. Each CDR3 is given with its conserved first and last residue. D genes are given only for firm matches. The listing skips clone size in some rows; elsewhere it reads once, few, many or a size class.

cdr3_aa cdr3_nt clone_size v_call d_call j_call
CASSSTSGVYNEQFF TGTGCCAGCAGCTCCACTAGCGGGGTTTACAATGAGCAGTTCTTC many TRBV7-2 TRBD2 TRBJ2-1
CASSVGAFSYNEQFF TGTGCCAGCAGCGTAGGAGCGTTCTCCTACAATGAGCAGTTCTTC - TRBV9 - TRBJ2-1
CASSNSGSSYNEQFF TGTGCCAGCAGCAATAGCGGGAGCTCCTACAATGAGCAGTTCTTC few TRBV7-8 TRBD2 TRBJ2-1
CASAERDWGETQYF TGTGCCAGCGCAGAGAGGGATTGGGGAGAGACCCAGTACTTC few TRBV27 - TRBJ2-5
CASSLAKNIQYF TGTGCCAGCAGTCTAGCCAAAAACATTCAGTACTTC many TRBV6-2/TRBV6-3 - TRBJ2-4
CASSDTSYSEQFF TGCGCCAGCAGCGATACCTCGTACAGTGAGCAGTTCTTC - TRBV4-1 - TRBJ2-1
CSARAGVAGQPQHF TGCAGTGCTAGAGCAGGGGTAGCGGGTCAGCCCCAGCATTTT few TRBV20-1 - TRBJ1-5
CASSPFVTPTGGYTF TGTGCCAGCAGCCCCTTCGTGACGCCGACAGGAGGCTACACCTTC - TRBV3-1 - TRBJ1-2
CASSNQYQETQYF TGCGCCAGCAGCAATCAGTACCAAGAGACCCAGTACTTC many TRBV10-2 - TRBJ2-5
CASSRMGDTIYF TGTGCCAGCAGCCGGATGGGGGACACCATATATTTT many TRBV7-9 - TRBJ1-3
CASSLVPSTRLGEQYF TGTGCCAGCAGCTTAGTCCCCTCGACTCGACTTGGCGAGCAGTACTTC - TRBV11-2 - TRBJ2-7
CASSRAGFETQYF TGCGCCAGCAGCCGGGCGGGCTTTGAGACCCAGTACTTC many TRBV4-3 - TRBJ2-5
CASSRTGNTIYF TGTGCCAGCAGCCGAACTGGAAACACCATATATTTT - TRBV28 - TRBJ1-3
CASRVGQMGAFF TGTGCCAGCAGGGTGGGACAGATGGGTGCTTTCTTT few TRBV2 TRBD1 TRBJ1-1
CATSDWLAGGELFF TGTGCCACCAGTGATTGGTTGGCAGGGGGGGAGCTGTTTTTT - TRBV24-1 - TRBJ2-2
CASSSPSGPWLDTQYF TGTGCCAGCAGTTCACCTAGCGGGCCGTGGCTAGATACGCAGTATTTT few TRBV6-2/TRBV6-3 TRBD2 TRBJ2-3
CASHLDLREKLFF TGTGCCAGCCATTTGGACCTTAGGGAAAAACTGTTTTTT - TRBV6-1 - TRBJ1-4
CSARAGSAEAFF TGCAGTGCTAGAGCCGGGTCGGCTGAAGCTTTCTTT few TRBV20-1 - TRBJ1-1
CASSQDTLPTGELFF TGTGCCAGCAGCCAAGATACGTTGCCCACCGGGGAGCTGTTTTTT few TRBV3-1 - TRBJ2-2
CASSPLREGDNEQFF TGTGCCAGCAGCCCACTGAGGGAGGGGGACAATGAGCAGTTCTTC many TRBV28 - TRBJ2-1
CASSNYGTYSGNTIYF TGTGCCAGCAGCAACTACGGGACATACTCTGGAAACACCATATATTTT few TRBV5-4 - TRBJ1-3
CASARGGSTGELFF TGTGCCAGCGCCAGGGGGGGAAGCACCGGGGAGCTGTTTTTT few TRBV9 - TRBJ2-2
CASSLRASGAYEQYF TGTGCCAGCAGTTTACGGGCTAGCGGGGCCTACGAGCAGTACTTC few TRBV27 TRBD2 TRBJ2-7
CASTIADTQYF TGTGCCAGCACCATAGCCGATACGCAGTATTTT many TRBV6-6 - TRBJ2-3
CASSQDLGVASGSTDTQYF TGTGCCAGCAGCCAAGATCTCGGAGTAGCTAGCGGAAGCACAGATACGCAGTATTTT - TRBV3-1 TRBD2 TRBJ2-3
CSVVVRESPYEQYF TGCAGCGTTGTTGTCCGTGAGTCCCCCTACGAGCAGTACTTC few TRBV29-1 - TRBJ2-7
CASSAGHRGLYSNQPQHF TGTGCCAGCAGTGCCGGCCACAGGGGGCTCTATAGCAATCAGCCCCAGCATTTT few TRBV6-6 TRBD1 TRBJ1-5
CATSDPSTSGTEQFF TGTGCCACCAGTGATCCCTCGACTAGCGGGACGGAGCAGTTCTTC many TRBV24-1 TRBD2 TRBJ2-1
CASSLRSKETQYF TGTGCCAGCAGCTTGCGGTCTAAAGAGACCCAGTACTTC many TRBV5-6 - TRBJ2-5
CASSPDWAATEQYF TGTGCCAGCTCGCCCGACTGGGCCGCCACCGAGCAGTACTTC - TRBV18 - TRBJ2-7
CASGALGSGANVLTF TGTGCCAGCGGGGCCTTAGGCTCTGGGGCCAACGTCCTGACTTTC many TRBV2 - TRBJ2-6
CASSLVQGGPKNIQYF TGTGCCAGCAGTTTGGTACAGGGAGGCCCCAAAAACATTCAGTACTTC - TRBV27 - TRBJ2-4
CASSLAASNQPQHF TGTGCCAGCAGTTTGGCGGCTTCCAATCAGCCCCAGCATTTT many TRBV12-3/TRBV12-4 - TRBJ1-5
CASSLAGRMIPRGNTIYF TGTGCCAGCAGTTTAGCAGGAAGGATGATCCCCCGGGGAAACACCATATATTTT - TRBV12-3/TRBV12-4 - TRBJ1-3
CSASSTDTQYF TGCAGTGCTAGTAGCACAGATACGCAGTATTTT many TRBV20-1 - TRBJ2-3
CSVEEVGQGNTIYF TGCAGCGTTGAAGAAGTCGGACAGGGAAACACCATATATTTT many TRBV29-1 - TRBJ1-3
CASSPGTGEYF TGTGCCAGCAGCCCCGGTACAGGGGAGTACTTC many TRBV28 TRBD1 TRBJ2-7
CASSPDRANTEAFF TGCGCCAGCAGCCCGGACAGGGCGAACACTGAAGCTTTCTTT many TRBV5-1 TRBD1 TRBJ1-1
CATALQETQYF TGTGCCACCGCGCTGCAAGAGACCCAGTACTTC - TRBV7-2 - TRBJ2-5
CASSSRDSLYNEQFF TGTGCCAGCAGTTCCCGGGACTCCCTGTACAATGAGCAGTTCTTC - TRBV3-1 - TRBJ2-1